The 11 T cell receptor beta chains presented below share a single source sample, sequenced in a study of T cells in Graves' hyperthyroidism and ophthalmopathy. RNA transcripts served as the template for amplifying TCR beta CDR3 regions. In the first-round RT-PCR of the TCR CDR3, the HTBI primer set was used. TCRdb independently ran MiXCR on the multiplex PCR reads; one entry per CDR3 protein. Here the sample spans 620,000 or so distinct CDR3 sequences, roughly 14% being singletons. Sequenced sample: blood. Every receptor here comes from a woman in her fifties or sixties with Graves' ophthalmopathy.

CDR3: CASSSTLGNIQYF. The DNA of the CDR3 is TGTGCCAGCAGCTCTACCCTGGGAAACATTCAGTACTTC. The rearrangement uses TRBV9 and TRBJ2-4; D gene uncertain. Per germline, CDR1 SGDLS and CDR2 YYNGEE. This CDR3 spans 13 amino acids. V lost 4 bases and J lost 6, with 11 bases in between.

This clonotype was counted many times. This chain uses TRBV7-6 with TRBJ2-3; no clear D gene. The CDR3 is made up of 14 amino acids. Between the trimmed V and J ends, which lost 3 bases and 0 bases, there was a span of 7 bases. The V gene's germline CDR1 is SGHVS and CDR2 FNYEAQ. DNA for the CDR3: TGTGCCAGCAGCTTCCAGAGTAGCACAGATACGCAGTATTTT. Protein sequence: CASSFQSSTDTQYF.

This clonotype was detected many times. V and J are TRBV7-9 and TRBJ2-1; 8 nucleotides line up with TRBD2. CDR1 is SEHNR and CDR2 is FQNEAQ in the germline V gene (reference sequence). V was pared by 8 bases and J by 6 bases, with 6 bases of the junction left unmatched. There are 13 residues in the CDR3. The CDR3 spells CASRAGGPNEQFF. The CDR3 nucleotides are TGTGCCAGCCGGGCGGGAGGTCCCAATGAGCAGTTCTTC.

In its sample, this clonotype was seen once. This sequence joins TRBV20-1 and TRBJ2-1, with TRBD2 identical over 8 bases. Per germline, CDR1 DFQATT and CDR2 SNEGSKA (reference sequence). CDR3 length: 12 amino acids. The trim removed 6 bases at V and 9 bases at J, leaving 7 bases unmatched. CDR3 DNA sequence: TGCAGTGCACCGGGGGGGCCCGGTGAGCAGTTCTTC. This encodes CSAPGGPGEQFF.

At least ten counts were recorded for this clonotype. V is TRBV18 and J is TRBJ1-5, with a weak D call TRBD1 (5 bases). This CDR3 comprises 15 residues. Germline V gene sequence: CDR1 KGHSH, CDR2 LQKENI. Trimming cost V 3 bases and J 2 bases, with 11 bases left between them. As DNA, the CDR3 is TGTGCCAGCTCACCCGGGGACGGTGGCAATCAGCCCCAGCATTTT. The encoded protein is CASSPGDGGNQPQHF.

The CDR3 nucleotides are TGTGCCAGTAGTATCTTTGGGAGGGGCACTGAAGCTTTCTTT. Amino acids: CASSIFGRGTEAFF. The V gene is TRBV19, the J gene TRBJ1-1; D perhaps matches TRBD1 (5 bases). The CDR3 totals 14 residues. Germline V gene sequence: CDR1 LNHDA, CDR2 SQIVND (reference sequence). Trimming removed 3 bases at V and 4 bases at J, with 12 bases between.

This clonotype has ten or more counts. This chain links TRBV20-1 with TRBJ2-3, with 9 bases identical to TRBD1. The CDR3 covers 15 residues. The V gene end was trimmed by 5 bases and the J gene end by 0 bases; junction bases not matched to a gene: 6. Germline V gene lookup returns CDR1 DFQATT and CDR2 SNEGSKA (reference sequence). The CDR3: CSAPDRGRSTDTQYF. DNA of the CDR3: TGCAGTGCTCCGGACAGGGGCCGAAGCACAGATACGCAGTATTTT.

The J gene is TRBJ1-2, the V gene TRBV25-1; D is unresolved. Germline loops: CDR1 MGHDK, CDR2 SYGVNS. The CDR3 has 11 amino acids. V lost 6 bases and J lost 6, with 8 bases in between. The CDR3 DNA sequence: TGTGCCAGCAGGGATCCGGATGGCTACACCTTC. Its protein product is CASRDPDGYTF.

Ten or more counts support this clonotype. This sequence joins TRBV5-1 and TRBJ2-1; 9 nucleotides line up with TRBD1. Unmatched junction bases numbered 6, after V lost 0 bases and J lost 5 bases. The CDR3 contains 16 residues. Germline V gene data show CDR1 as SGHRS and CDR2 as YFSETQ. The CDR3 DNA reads TGCGCCAGCAGCTTGGCCGGACAGGGGTCCAACAATGAGCAGTTCTTC. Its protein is CASSLAGQGSNNEQFF.

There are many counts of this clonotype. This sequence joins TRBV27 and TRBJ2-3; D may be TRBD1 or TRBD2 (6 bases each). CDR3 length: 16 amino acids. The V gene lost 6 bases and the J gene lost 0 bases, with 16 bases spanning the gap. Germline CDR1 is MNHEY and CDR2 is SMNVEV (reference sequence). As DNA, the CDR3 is TGTGCCAGCAGCCCATTGGGGGCGGGGAGCACAGATACGCAGTATTTT. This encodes CASSPLGAGSTDTQYF.

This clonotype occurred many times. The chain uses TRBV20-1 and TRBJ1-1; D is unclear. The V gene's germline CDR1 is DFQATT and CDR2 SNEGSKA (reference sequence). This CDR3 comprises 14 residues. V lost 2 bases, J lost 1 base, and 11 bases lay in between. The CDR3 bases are TGCAGTGCTAGATTCGTTTGGGAGAACACTGAAGCTTTCTTT. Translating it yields CSARFVWENTEAFF.